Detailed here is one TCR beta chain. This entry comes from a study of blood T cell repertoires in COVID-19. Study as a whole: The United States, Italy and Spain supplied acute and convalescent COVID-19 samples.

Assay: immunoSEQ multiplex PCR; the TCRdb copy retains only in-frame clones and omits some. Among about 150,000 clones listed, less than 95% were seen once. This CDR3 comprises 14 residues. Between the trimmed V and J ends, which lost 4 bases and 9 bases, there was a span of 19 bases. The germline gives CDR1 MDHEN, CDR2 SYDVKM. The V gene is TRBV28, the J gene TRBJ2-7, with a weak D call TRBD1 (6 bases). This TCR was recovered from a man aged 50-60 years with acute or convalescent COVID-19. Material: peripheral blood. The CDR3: CASSWGPESRLQYF. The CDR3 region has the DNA TGTGCCAGCAGTTGGGGGCCCGAATCAAGGTTGCAGTACTTC.